The 21 T cell receptor beta chains in this list originate from one sample, sequenced in a study of blood T cell repertoires in COVID-19. Produced via immunoSEQ multiplex PCR; TCRdb's table is partial and in-frame only. The sample has approximately 220,000 clones, 85% seen once. Sample: PBMCs or T cells enriched from blood (not recorded which). These receptors originate from a man between 35 and 55 years old who had recovered from COVID-19.

This clone was recorded only once. The genes are TRBV27 and TRBJ2-1; TRBD2 matches at 7 bases. CDR1 is MNHEY, CDR2 SMNVEV, per germline (reference sequence). V trimming: 0 bases; J trimming: 3 bases; junction bases outside the gene matches: 2. The CDR3 has 15 amino acids. The CDR3 reads CASSLSGLLYNEQFF. CDR3 coding DNA: TGTGCCAGCAGTTTATCGGGACTACTCTACAATGAGCAGTTCTTC.

The chain is built from TRBV6-5 and TRBJ1-2; 7 positions match TRBD1. Germline CDR1 reads MNHEY; CDR2 reads SVGAGI. The CDR3 has 14 amino acids. The junction had 10 bases not matched to a gene; V was cut back by 8 bases and J by 4 bases. The CDR3 is CASGHAGQIYGYTF. For the CDR3, the DNA is TGTGCCAGCGGCCATGCGGGACAGATCTATGGCTACACCTTC.

The CDR3: CATSDLQVRREAFF. The DNA for the CDR3 is TGTGCCACCAGTGATTTGCAAGTACGTCGGGAAGCTTTCTTT. J is TRBJ1-1 and V is TRBV24-1; D is unclear. From germline, CDR1 is KGHDR and CDR2 SFDVKD. V shed 0 bases and J shed 8 bases, with 12 bases lying between them. This CDR3 is built from 14 residues.

This clone came up a few times. The rearrangement uses TRBV6-5 and TRBJ1-3, with no clear D. Germline-derived CDR1 and CDR2 are MNHEY and SVGAGI. The ends were cut back, 2 bases at V and 5 bases at J, with 13 bases in the middle. CDR3 size: 15 residues. As DNA, the CDR3 is TGTGCCAGCAGTTACCTGGGCCTCGAGAGAAACACCATATATTTT. It encodes CASSYLGLERNTIYF.

This sequence joins TRBV28 and TRBJ2-7; 8 bases are a match to TRBD2. The length of the CDR3 is 14 residues. V lost 5 bases and J lost 2; bases outside the gene matches: 5. CDR1 is MDHEN and CDR2 is SYDVKM in the germline V gene. CDR3: CASSSGRRTYEQYF. DNA of the CDR3: TGTGCCAGCAGTAGCGGGAGAAGGACCTACGAGCAGTACTTC.

The chain recombines TRBV28 with TRBJ1-2, with D uncertain. This CDR3 is 12 amino acids long. Germline lookup yields CDR1 MDHEN and CDR2 SYDVKM. The V end was cut by 6 bases, the J end by 0 bases, with 5 bases between. The chain's CDR3 is CASRVANYGYTF. The CDR3 DNA is TGTGCCAGCAGGGTAGCTAACTATGGCTACACCTTC.

The chain uses TRBV9 and TRBJ2-1; D gene ambiguous. CDR1 and CDR2 (germline): SGDLS, YYNGEE. CDR3 length equals 16 residues. Trimming took off 0 bases at V and 0 bases at J, with 10 bases between the two ends. The CDR3 here is CASSVVPRNSYNEQFF. Here the CDR3 DNA reads TGTGCCAGCAGCGTAGTTCCCAGAAACTCCTACAATGAGCAGTTCTTC.

V is TRBV7-2 and J is TRBJ2-1; tentative D call: TRBD1 (5 bases). Germline CDR1 SGHTA, CDR2 FQGNSA. CDR3 length equals 15 residues. V was clipped by 0 bases and J by 2 bases, with 8 bases between them. The DNA of the CDR3 is TGTGCCAGCAGCTTAGCGGTGACAGCCTACAATGAGCAGTTCTTC. Residues: CASSLAVTAYNEQFF. The full variable domain, its missing parts supplied by reference TRBV7-2 and TRBJ2-1, is GAGVSQSPSNKVTEKGKDVELRCDPISGHTALYWYRQSLGQGLEFLIYFQGNSAPDKSGLPSDRFSAERTGGSVSTLTIQRTQQEDSAVYLCASSLAVTAYNEQFFGPGTRLTVL.

The rearrangement links TRBV13 to TRBJ2-2; 8 positions agree with TRBD1. V was clipped by 4 bases and J by 1 base; unmatched bases: 20. This CDR3 contains 21 residues. Germline lookup yields CDR1 PRHDT and CDR2 FYEKMQ (reference sequence). The CDR3 sequence: CASSSKFDRDRLKLNTGELFF. In DNA, the CDR3 is TGTGCCAGCAGCTCGAAATTTGATCGGGACAGGCTAAAACTGAACACCGGGGAGCTGTTTTTT.

V usage is TRBV6-5 and J usage is TRBJ2-3; weak D call: TRBD1 (5 bases). Trimming took off 8 bases at V and 6 bases at J, with 21 bases between the two ends. Germline CDR1 is MNHEY and CDR2 is SVGAGI. The length of the CDR3 is 15 residues. CDR3 protein: CASGDRAGPADTQYF. The CDR3 DNA reads TGTGCCAGCGGCGATCGGGCAGGGCCAGCTGATACGCAGTATTTT.

The chain uses TRBV5-1 and TRBJ1-6; 7 bases line up with TRBD1. The V segment lost 0 bases and the J segment 0 bases; nucleotides outside the gene matches: 3. Germline V lookup: CDR1 SGHRS, CDR2 YFSETQ. The CDR3 runs 17 residues. The CDR3 protein is CASSLGDSSSYNSPLHF. In DNA, the CDR3 is TGCGCCAGCAGCTTGGGGGACAGCAGCTCCTATAATTCACCCCTCCACTTT.

The chain links TRBV6-5 to TRBJ2-3; D perhaps matches TRBD2 (6 bases). This CDR3 has 14 amino acids. Trimming removed 7 bases from V and 5 bases from J, with 16 bases in between. Germline loops: CDR1 MNHEY, CDR2 SVGAGI. CDR3 amino acids: CASNAAVGGDTQYF. The CDR3 coding sequence is TGTGCCAGCAACGCAGCCGTGGGGGGAGATACGCAGTATTTT.

V usage is TRBV6-5 and J usage is TRBJ2-2; TRBD2 matches 7 bases. V was clipped by 7 bases and J by 2 bases; unmatched bases: 7. Germline V lookup: CDR1 MNHEY, CDR2 SVGAGI. CDR3 length: 15 amino acids. The CDR3 nucleotides are TGTGCCAGCACCGTCGGGACTACTAACACCGGGGAGCTGTTTTTT. Translated: CASTVGTTNTGELFF.

This rearrangement joins TRBV7-8 to TRBJ1-6; 8 bases are a match to TRBD1. CDR1 is SGHVS and CDR2 is FQNEAQ in the germline V gene. V was pared by 5 bases and J by 5 bases, with 8 bases of the junction left unmatched. CDR3 size: 16 residues. The CDR3 nucleotides are TGTGCCAGCAGCCGGGTGGACAGGGCGGATAATTCACCCCTCCACTTT. Translation gives CASSRVDRADNSPLHF.

The chain links TRBV6-5 to TRBJ1-2, with 9 bases fitting TRBD1. Germline CDR1 is MNHEY and CDR2 is SVGAGI. The CDR3 totals 14 residues. Germline trimming cut 6 bases from V and 8 bases from J; bases unmatched to any gene: 10. In nucleotides, the CDR3 is TGTGCCAGCAGAGATACCGGGACAGGGAACGGCTACACCTTC. Its translation: CASRDTGTGNGYTF.

The rearrangement links TRBV10-3 to TRBJ2-7; D perhaps matches TRBD2 (6 bases). V was clipped by 4 bases and J by 5 bases, with 15 bases between them. Germline V gene sequence: CDR1 ENHRY, CDR2 SYGVKD. The CDR3 covers 14 residues. The CDR3 nucleotides read TGTGCCATCAGTGCCACGCTAGCGAAGGACGAGCAGTACTTC. Protein sequence: CAISATLAKDEQYF.

The chain carries TRBV28 and TRBJ1-1; D ambiguous. The CDR3 has 11 amino acids. CDR1 and CDR2 (germline): MDHEN, SYDVKM. V lost 3 bases, J lost 7 bases, and 6 bases lay in between. The CDR3 region is CASSFGLEAFF. The DNA of the CDR3 is TGTGCCAGCAGTTTTGGCCTTGAAGCTTTCTTT.

This chain links TRBV6-5 with TRBJ2-4, with D maybe TRBD2 (6 bases). The CDR3 loop spans 15 amino acids. The germline gives CDR1 MNHEY, CDR2 SVGAGI. Deletions cut 0 bases from V and 2 bases from J, with 8 bases between. CDR3 bases: TGTGCCAGCAGTTACTCTGGGGGGTCCAAAAACATTCAGTACTTC. Its protein product is CASSYSGGSKNIQYF.

This rearrangement joins TRBV14 to TRBJ1-2, with D possibly TRBD1 on 6 matching bases. Looked up from germline, CDR1 is SGHDN and CDR2 is FVKESK. Trimming removed 4 bases at V and 2 bases at J, with 14 bases between. This CDR3 has 15 residues. The CDR3 DNA is TGTGCCAGCAGCCGAGGCCAGGGGTTCAACTATGGCTACACCTTC. It codes for CASSRGQGFNYGYTF.

The genes are TRBV28 and TRBJ2-1; TRBD1 might be the D (6 bases). From germline, CDR1 is MDHEN and CDR2 SYDVKM. With 5 bases removed from V and 2 bases from J, the gap between germline ends came to 13 bases. The CDR3 is 15 amino acids. The CDR3 reads CASSLTGFAYNEQFF. DNA of the CDR3: TGTGCCAGCAGTCTGACAGGTTTTGCCTACAATGAGCAGTTCTTC. Combining the CDR3 with reference TRBV28 and TRBJ2-1 gives the whole variable domain DVKVTQSSRYLVKRTGEKVFLECVQDMDHENMFWYRQDPGLGLRLIYFSYDVKMKEKGDIPEGYSVSREKKERFSLILESASTNQTSMYLCASSLTGFAYNEQFFGPGTRLTVL.

This rearrangement joins TRBV19 to TRBJ2-7, with a tentative D call TRBD1 (6 bases). The CDR3 consists of 17 residues. Germline lookup yields CDR1 LNHDA and CDR2 SQIVND (reference sequence). Trimming shortened V by 2 bases and J by 3 bases, and 20 bases separated the two germline ends. CDR3 in DNA: TGTGCCAGTAGTATATTCAGGGGAGCTTCAGGCGGCTACGAGCAGTACTTC. Residues: CASSIFRGASGGYEQYF.